The rows below give T cell receptor beta chains drawn from one sample of a study of Graves' ophthalmopathy and Graves' hyperthyroidism. Each CDR3 protein gets one entry after TCRdb re-called the multiplex PCR reads with MiXCR. The table lists some 750,000 distinct CDR3 sequences, 40% of them singletons. Source material: peripheral blood. These TCRs come from an adult man with Graves' ophthalmopathy. The CDR3 runs from the conserved cysteine through the conserved F or W. The D gene is left open where the match is weak. Expanded clones are given a class, and other clones once, few, many or no size at all.

clone_size	d_call	v_call	j_call	cdr3_aa	cdr3_nt
many	TRBD2	TRBV10-3	TRBJ2-7	CAISESLADSYEQYF	TGTGCCATCAGTGAGTCGCTAGCGGACTCCTACGAGCAGTACTTC
.	TRBD2	TRBV10-1	TRBJ2-2	CASAESGRAFLNTGELFF	TGCGCCAGCGCCGAGAGCGGGAGGGCTTTTTTGAACACCGGGGAGCTGTTTTTT
.	TRBD1	TRBV7-3	TRBJ1-4	CASSLPVGQGASNEKLFF	TGTGCCAGCAGCTTACCTGTGGGACAGGGGGCTTCTAATGAAAAACTGTTTTTT
.	TRBD2	TRBV20-1	TRBJ2-5	CSAGVAGAEETQYF	TGCAGTGCTGGGGTAGCGGGGGCGGAAGAGACCCAGTACTTC
.	.	TRBV2	TRBJ1-2	CASSEARLAGGGGYTF	TGTGCCAGCAGTGAGGCGAGACTAGCGGGGGGTGGAGGCTACACCTTC
few	.	TRBV14	TRBJ2-5	CASSHDLTETQYF	TGTGCCAGCAGCCACGACCTAACGGAGACCCAGTACTTC
.	.	TRBV19	TRBJ1-5	CASTRGKVQPQHF	TGTGCCAGTACCCGAGGGAAAGTTCAGCCCCAGCATTTT
.	.	TRBV6-8	TRBJ1-1	CASSYAMNTEAFF	TGTGCCAGCAGTTACGCGATGAACACTGAAGCTTTCTTT
many	.	TRBV7-9	TRBJ2-7	CATDTAGNEQYF	TGTGCCACCGACACGGCGGGGAACGAGCAGTACTTC
few	TRBD1	TRBV6-5	TRBJ1-6	CASNRDREHSPLHF	TGTGCCAGCAACCGAGACAGGGAACACTCACCCCTCCACTTT
.	.	TRBV24-1	TRBJ1-5	CASSSHSGRDQPQHF	TGTGCCAGCAGCTCTCACAGCGGGAGGGATCAGCCCCAGCATTTT
few	TRBD1	TRBV19	TRBJ2-3	CASTQTGFADTQYF	TGTGCCAGTACCCAGACAGGGTTCGCAGATACGCAGTATTTT
.	.	TRBV29-1	TRBJ2-5	CSYRDTQETQYF	TGCAGCTACCGGGACACCCAAGAGACCCAGTACTTC
many	.	TRBV9	TRBJ2-5	CASSVDIGVETQYF	TGTGCCAGCAGCGTAGATATAGGGGTCGAGACCCAGTACTTC
many	.	TRBV10-3	TRBJ1-1	CATTSDMNTEAFF	TGTGCCACAACGTCCGACATGAACACTGAAGCTTTCTTT
few	.	TRBV7-2	TRBJ2-7	CASSLRGQRGNEQYF	TGTGCCAGCAGCTTGAGAGGGCAACGAGGGAACGAGCAGTACTTC
.	.	TRBV24-1	TRBJ1-4	CATSDGARPEGEKLFF	TGTGCCACCAGTGATGGAGCGAGGCCGGAGGGAGAAAAACTGTTTTTT
many	TRBD1	TRBV15	TRBJ1-1	CATSSGTGENTEAFF	TGTGCCACCAGCAGCGGGACAGGTGAGAACACTGAAGCTTTCTTT
once	.	TRBV6-1	TRBJ1-2	CASSEEPTNYGYTF	TGTGCCAGCAGTGAAGAGCCAACTAACTATGGCTACACCTTC
many	.	TRBV29-1	TRBJ2-6	CSVFPTGYGANVLTF	TGCAGCGTTTTCCCGACAGGCTACGGGGCCAACGTCCTGACTTTC
.	.	TRBV19	TRBJ1-5	CASSWVGKGYDQPQHF	TGTGCCAGTAGCTGGGTTGGCAAGGGGTACGATCAGCCCCAGCATTTT
.	.	TRBV25-1	TRBJ1-3	CASSETGKLLNTIYF	TGTGCCAGCAGCGAGACAGGAAAACTTTTGAACACCATATATTTT
many	.	TRBV29-1	TRBJ1-5	CSVGGAGQPQHF	TGCAGCGTGGGAGGGGCAGGGCAGCCCCAGCATTTT
many	.	TRBV29-1	TRBJ2-5	CSVELFGTQYF	TGCAGCGTTGAATTGTTTGGGACCCAGTACTTC
.	.	TRBV25-1	TRBJ2-5	CAGSERLPRWETQYF	TGTGCCGGCAGTGAAAGACTTCCGCGGTGGGAGACCCAGTACTTC